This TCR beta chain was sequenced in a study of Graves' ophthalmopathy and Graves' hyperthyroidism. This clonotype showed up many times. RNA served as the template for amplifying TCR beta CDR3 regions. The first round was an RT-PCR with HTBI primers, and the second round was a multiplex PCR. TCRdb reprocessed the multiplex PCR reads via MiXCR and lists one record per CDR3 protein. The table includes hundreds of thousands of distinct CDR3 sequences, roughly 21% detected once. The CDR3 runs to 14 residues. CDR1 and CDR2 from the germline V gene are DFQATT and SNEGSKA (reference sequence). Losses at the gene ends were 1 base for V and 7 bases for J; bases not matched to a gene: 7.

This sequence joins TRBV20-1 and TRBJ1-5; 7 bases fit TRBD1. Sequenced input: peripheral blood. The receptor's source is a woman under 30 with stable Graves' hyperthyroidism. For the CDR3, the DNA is TGCAGTGCTAGAGTAGACAGGGTAGGCCAGCCCCAGCATTTT. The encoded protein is CSARVDRVGQPQHF.